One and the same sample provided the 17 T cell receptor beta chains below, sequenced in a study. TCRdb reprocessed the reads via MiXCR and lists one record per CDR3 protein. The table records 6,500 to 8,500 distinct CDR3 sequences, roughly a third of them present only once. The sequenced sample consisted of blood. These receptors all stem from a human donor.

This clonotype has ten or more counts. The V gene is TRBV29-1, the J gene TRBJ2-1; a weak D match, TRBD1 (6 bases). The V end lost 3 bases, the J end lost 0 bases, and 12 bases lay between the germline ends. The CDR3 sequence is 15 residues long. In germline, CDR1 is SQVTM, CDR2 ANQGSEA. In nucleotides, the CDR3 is TGCAGCGTTGAGGAGAGGGGGTTCTCCTACAATGAGCAGTTCTTC. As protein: CSVEERGFSYNEQFF.

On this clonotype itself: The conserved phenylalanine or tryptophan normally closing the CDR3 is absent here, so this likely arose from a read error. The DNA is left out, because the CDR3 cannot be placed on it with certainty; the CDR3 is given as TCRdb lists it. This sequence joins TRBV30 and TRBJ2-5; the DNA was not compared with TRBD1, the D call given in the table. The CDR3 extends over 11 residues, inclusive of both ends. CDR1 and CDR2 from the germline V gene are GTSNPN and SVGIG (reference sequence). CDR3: CALPLTSSSIS.

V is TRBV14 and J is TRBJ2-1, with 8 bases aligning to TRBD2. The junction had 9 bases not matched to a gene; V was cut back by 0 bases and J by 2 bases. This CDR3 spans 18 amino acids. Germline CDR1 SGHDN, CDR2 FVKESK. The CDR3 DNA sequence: TGTGCCAGCAGCCAAGATGGAGGTAGCGGGACAACCTACAATGAGCAGTTCTTC. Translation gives CASSQDGGSGTTYNEQFF.

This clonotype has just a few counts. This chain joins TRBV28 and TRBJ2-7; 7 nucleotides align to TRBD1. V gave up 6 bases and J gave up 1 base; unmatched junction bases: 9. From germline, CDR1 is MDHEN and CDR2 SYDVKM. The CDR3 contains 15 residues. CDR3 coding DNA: TGTGCCAGCAGCTCGGGGACAGCTTCATCCTACGAGCAGTACTTC. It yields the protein CASSSGTASSYEQYF.

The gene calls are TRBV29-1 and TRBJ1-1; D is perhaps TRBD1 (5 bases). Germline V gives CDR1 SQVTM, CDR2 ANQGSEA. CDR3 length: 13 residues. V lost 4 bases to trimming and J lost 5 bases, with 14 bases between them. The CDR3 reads CSVGFRGGTEAFF. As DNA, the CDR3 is TGCAGCGTTGGCTTTCGGGGGGGGACTGAAGCTTTCTTT.

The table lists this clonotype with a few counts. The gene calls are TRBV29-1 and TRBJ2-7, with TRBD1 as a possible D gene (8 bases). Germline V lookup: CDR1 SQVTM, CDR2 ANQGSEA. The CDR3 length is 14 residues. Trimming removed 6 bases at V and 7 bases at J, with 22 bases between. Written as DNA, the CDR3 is TGCAGCGTGGGTACCCCTAACAGGGGGGGAGAGCAGTACTTC. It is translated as CSVGTPNRGGEQYF.

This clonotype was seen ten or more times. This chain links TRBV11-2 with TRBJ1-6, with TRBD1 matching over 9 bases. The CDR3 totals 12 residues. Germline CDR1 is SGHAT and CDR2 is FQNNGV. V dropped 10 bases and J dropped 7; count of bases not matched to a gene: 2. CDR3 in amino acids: CATGQGNSPLHF. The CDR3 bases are TGTGCCACCGGACAGGGGAATTCACCCCTCCACTTT.

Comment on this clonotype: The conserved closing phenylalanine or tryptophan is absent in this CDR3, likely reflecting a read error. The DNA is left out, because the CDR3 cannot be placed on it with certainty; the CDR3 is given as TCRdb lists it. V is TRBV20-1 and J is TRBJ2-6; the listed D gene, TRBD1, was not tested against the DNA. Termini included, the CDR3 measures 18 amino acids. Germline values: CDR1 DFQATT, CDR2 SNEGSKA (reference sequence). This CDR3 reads CSAVVPRGALSGANVLTA.

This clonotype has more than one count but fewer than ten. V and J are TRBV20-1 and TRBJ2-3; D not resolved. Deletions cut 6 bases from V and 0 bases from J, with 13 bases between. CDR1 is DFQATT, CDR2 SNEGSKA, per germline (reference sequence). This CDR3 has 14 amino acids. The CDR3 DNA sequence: TGCAGTGCCCCCCTCCGCCAGAGCACAGATACGCAGTATTTT. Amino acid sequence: CSAPLRQSTDTQYF.

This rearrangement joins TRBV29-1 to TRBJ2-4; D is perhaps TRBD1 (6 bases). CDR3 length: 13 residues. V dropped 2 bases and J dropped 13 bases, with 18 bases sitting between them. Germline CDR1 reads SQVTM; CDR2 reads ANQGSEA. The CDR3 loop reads CSVESGVGQPQYF. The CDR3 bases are TGCAGCGTTGAATCAGGGGTAGGGCAGCCCCAGTACTTC.

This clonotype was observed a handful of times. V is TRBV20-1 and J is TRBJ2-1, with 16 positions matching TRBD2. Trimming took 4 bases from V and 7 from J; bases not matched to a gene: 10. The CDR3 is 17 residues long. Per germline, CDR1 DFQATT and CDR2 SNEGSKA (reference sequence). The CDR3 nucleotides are TGCAGTGCTACCGGGACTAGCGGGAGGGCCCGGCGAAATGAGCAGTTCTTC. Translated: CSATGTSGRARRNEQFF.

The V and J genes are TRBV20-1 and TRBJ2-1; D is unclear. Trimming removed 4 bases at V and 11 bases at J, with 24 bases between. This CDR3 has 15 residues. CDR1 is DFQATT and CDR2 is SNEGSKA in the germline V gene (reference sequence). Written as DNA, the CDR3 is TGCAGTGCTACCACGGGCGAGGTCAGTCAGCCCCAGCAGTTCTTC. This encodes CSATTGEVSQPQQFF.

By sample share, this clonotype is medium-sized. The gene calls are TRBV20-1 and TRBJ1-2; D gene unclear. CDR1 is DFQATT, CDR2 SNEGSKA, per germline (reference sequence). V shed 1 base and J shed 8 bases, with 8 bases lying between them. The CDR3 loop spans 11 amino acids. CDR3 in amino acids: CSARALRGYTF. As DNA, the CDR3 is TGCAGTGCTAGAGCTCTACGGGGCTACACCTTC.

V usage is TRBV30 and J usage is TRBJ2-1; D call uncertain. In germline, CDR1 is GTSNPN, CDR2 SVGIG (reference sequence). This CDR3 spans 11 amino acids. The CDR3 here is CNLEAYNEQFF. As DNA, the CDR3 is TGTAACCTAGAAGCCTACAATGAGCAGTTCTTC.

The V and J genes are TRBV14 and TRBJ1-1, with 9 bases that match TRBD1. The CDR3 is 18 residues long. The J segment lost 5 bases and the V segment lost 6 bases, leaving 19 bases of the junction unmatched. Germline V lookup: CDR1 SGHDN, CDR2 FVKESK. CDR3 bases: TGTGCCAGCAGGTCCGGGACGGCTGGAAACAGGGGGCGAACTGAAGCTTTCTTT. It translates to CASRSGTAGNRGRTEAFF.

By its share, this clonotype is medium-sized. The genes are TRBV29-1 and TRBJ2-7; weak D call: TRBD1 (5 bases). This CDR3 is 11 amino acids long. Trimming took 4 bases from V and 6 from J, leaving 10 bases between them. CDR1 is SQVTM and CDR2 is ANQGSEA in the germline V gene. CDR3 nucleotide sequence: TGCAGCGTTGTTAGCAGGGTCGAGCAGTACTTC. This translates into CSVVSRVEQYF.

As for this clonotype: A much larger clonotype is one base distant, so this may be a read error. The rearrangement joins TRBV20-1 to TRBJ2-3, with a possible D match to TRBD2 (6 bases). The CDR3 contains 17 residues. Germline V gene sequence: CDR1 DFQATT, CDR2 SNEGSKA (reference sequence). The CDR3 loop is CSASGIAGRASTDTRYF. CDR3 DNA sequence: TGCAGTGCTAGCGGAATTGCGGGAAGAGCTAGCACAGATACGCGGTATTTT.